In this sample, the clone carrying this T cell receptor (beta chain) turned up once. This sample is drawn from a study of blood T cell repertoires in COVID-19. Study summary: The samples span acute and convalescent COVID-19 from the United States, Italy and Spain. In each case, the material was cDNA or gDNA derived from T cells, B-cell-depleted T cells, or PBMCs.

Authors' processing steps: Researchers report that nucleated cell counts were estimated from reference gene primer amplification. Data came from immunoSEQ multiplex PCR; TCRdb stores just in-frame clones and leaves some out. That table gives V, J and clone size, and the DNA gave D and trimming. This table holds 50,000 to 70,000 clones, 75% to 95% found once. What was sequenced was peripheral blood. The sequence was collected from a man aged 55 to 70 with acute or convalescent COVID-19.

Here the CDR3 reads CASSLAERQGIADTQYF. CDR3 DNA: TGCGCCAGCAGCTTGGCCGAAAGACAGGGGATCGCAGATACGCAGTATTTT. The chain is built from TRBV5-1 and TRBJ2-3, with 8 nucleotides matching TRBD1. The CDR3 length is 17 residues. The ends lost 0 bases at V and 4 bases at J; junction bases unmatched: 10. Germline CDR1 is SGHRS and CDR2 is YFSETQ. The full variable domain, its missing parts supplied by reference TRBV5-1 and TRBJ2-3, is KAGVTQTPRYLIKTRGQQVTLSCSPISGHRSVSWYQQTPGQGLQFLFEYFSETQRNKGNFPGRFSGRQFSNSRSEMNVSTLELGDSALYLCASSLAERQGIADTQYFGPGTRLTVL.